The 26 T cell receptor beta chains below come from one sample, sequenced in a study of control samples from healthy donors and cancer patients. Assay: immunoSEQ multiplex PCR; the TCRdb copy retains only in-frame clones and omits some. The sample lists over 100,000 clones; 80% to 95% were seen once. Sequencing used blood. Receptors originate from a woman aged 45-65 years in good health.

The chain couples TRBV2 to TRBJ1-2; 7 nucleotides agree with TRBD1. CDR3 length: 14 residues. From germline, CDR1 is SNHLY and CDR2 FYNNEI. V lost 3 bases to trimming and J lost 4 bases; unmatched junction nucleotides: 5. This CDR3 reads CASSEAGGAYGYTF. The CDR3 nucleotides read TGTGCCAGCAGTGAGGCAGGGGGTGCCTATGGCTACACCTTC.

The CDR3 spells CASSLVGLGTDTQYF. The CDR3 DNA is TGTGCCAGCAGCTTGGTGGGACTTGGCACAGATACGCAGTATTTT. This chain uses TRBV5-5 with TRBJ2-3; weak D call: TRBD2 (6 bases). V was cut by 0 bases and J by 1 base, with 9 bases left in between. The CDR3 totals 15 residues. The germline gives CDR1 SGHKS, CDR2 YYEKEE (reference sequence).

V and J are TRBV2 and TRBJ1-5; unclear D gene. V was pared by 3 bases and J by 0 bases, with 6 bases between. This CDR3 is 14 amino acids long. Germline V CDR1 and CDR2: SNHLY, FYNNEI. CDR3 nucleotides: TGTGCCAGCAGTGACCGCTATAGCAATCAGCCCCAGCATTTT. Its translation: CASSDRYSNQPQHF.

The chain employs TRBV5-6 and TRBJ2-7; no clear D gene. V was trimmed by 2 bases and J by 6 bases, leaving 9 bases between them. Germline CDR1 reads SGHDT; CDR2 reads YYEEEE. The CDR3 sequence is 12 residues long. CDR3 protein: CASSLVRSEQYF. The CDR3 nucleotides are TGTGCCAGCAGCTTAGTTCGAAGCGAGCAGTACTTC.

This chain uses TRBV15 with TRBJ2-3; 8 positions agree with TRBD1. The CDR3 runs to 17 residues. The ends lost 4 bases at V and 4 bases at J; junction bases unmatched: 13. Germline V gene data show CDR1 as LNHNV and CDR2 as YYDKDF (reference sequence). The CDR3 here is CATSKGGNRGFADTQYF. The CDR3 DNA reads TGTGCCACCAGCAAAGGAGGTAACAGGGGGTTCGCAGATACGCAGTATTTT.

The chain uses TRBV28 and TRBJ1-1; no clear D gene. The CDR3 covers 13 residues. The germline V gene encodes CDR1 MDHEN and CDR2 SYDVKM. Between the trimmed V and J ends, which lost 6 bases and 11 bases, there was a span of 19 bases. Here the CDR3 reads CASSLDPQWAAFF. DNA for the CDR3: TGTGCCAGCAGCCTCGACCCCCAATGGGCCGCTTTCTTT.

The sample holds a few counts of this clone. An end of the junction differs from the germline gene, which may be a read error. This chain connects TRBV12-3 or TRBV12-4 to TRBJ2-7; TRBD2 is a possible D gene (5 bases). This CDR3 contains 12 residues. CDR3 DNA: TGTGCCAGCAGAAAGGACTCCTTCGAGCAGTACTTC. It is translated as CASRKDSFEQYF.

J is TRBJ1-1 and V is TRBV19; D remains unclear. Trimming pared 6 bases from V and 2 bases from J, leaving 22 bases between. This CDR3 has 17 residues. Germline V gene data show CDR1 as LNHDA and CDR2 as SQIVND (reference sequence). CDR3: CASRASVWRGLNTEAFF. The DNA of the CDR3 is TGTGCCAGTAGGGCAAGCGTGTGGCGGGGTCTCAACACTGAAGCTTTCTTT. Complete variable domain (other parts from reference TRBV19 and TRBJ1-1): DGGITQSPKYLFRKEGQNVTLSCEQNLNHDAMYWYRQDPGQGLRLIYYSQIVNDFQKGDIAEGYSVSREKKESFPLTVTSAQKNPTAFYLCASRASVWRGLNTEAFFGQGTRLTVV.

V and J are TRBV5-1 and TRBJ2-5, with 8 bases that match TRBD2. Germline assignment: CDR1 SGHRS and CDR2 YFSETQ. The length of the CDR3 is 14 residues. Trimming cost V 4 bases and J 1 base; bases outside gene matches: 3. The CDR3 nucleotides read TGCGCCAGCAGCCCGAGCGGGAGCCAAGAGACCCAGTACTTC. The encoded protein is CASSPSGSQETQYF.

A single count supports this clone. The genes are TRBV6-5 and TRBJ2-1; D uncertain. The germline V and J ends were trimmed by 2 bases and 6 bases, with 5 bases remaining between them. Germline V lookup: CDR1 MNHEY, CDR2 SVGAGI. CDR3 length: 12 residues. The CDR3 here is CASSYGRNEQFF. In DNA form, the CDR3 reads TGTGCCAGCAGTTACGGACGCAATGAGCAGTTCTTC.

The V call is TRBV28, the J call TRBJ1-4; tentative D call: TRBD1 (5 bases). From germline, CDR1 is MDHEN and CDR2 SYDVKM. V was pared by 7 bases and J by 0 bases, with 6 bases between. CDR3 length: 13 residues. This CDR3 is CASMDTTNEKLFF. In nucleotides, the CDR3 is TGTGCCAGCATGGACACAACTAATGAAAAACTGTTTTTT.

The chain links TRBV7-8 to TRBJ2-2, with 9 positions matching TRBD2. This CDR3 is built from 15 residues. Looked up from germline, CDR1 is SGHVS and CDR2 is FQNEAQ. V was clipped by 5 bases and J by 3 bases; unmatched bases: 4. CDR3 nucleotide sequence: TGTGCCAGCAGCCCGAGCGGGGGGCACACCGGGGAGCTGTTTTTT. Translating it yields CASSPSGGHTGELFF.

This rearrangement joins TRBV30 to TRBJ2-7, with D unresolved. Germline values: CDR1 GTSNPN, CDR2 SVGIG (reference sequence). This CDR3 has 15 residues. Trimming cost V 4 bases and J 2 bases, with 18 bases left between them. This chain's CDR3 is CAWNSMGKGTYEQYF. The CDR3 DNA sequence: TGTGCCTGGAACTCTATGGGTAAAGGGACCTACGAGCAGTACTTC.

Turning to this clone: The junction and the germline gene differ at one end; a read error may be behind it. This chain joins TRBV7-7 and TRBJ2-3, with D possibly TRBD1 on 5 matching bases. The germline CDR1 and CDR2 sequences are SSHAT and FNYEAQ (reference sequence). This CDR3 region has 15 residues. Here the CDR3 reads CASSLRQGSTDTQYF. The DNA of the CDR3 is TGTGCTAGCAGCTTAAGGCAGGGTAGCACAGATACGCAGTATTTT. The full variable domain, its missing parts supplied by reference TRBV7-7 and TRBJ2-3, is GAGVSQSPRYKVTKRGQDVTLRCDPISSHATLYWYQQALGQGPEFLTYFNYEAQPDKSGLPSDRFSAERPEGSISTLTIQRTEQRDSAMYRCASSLRQGSTDTQYFGPGTRLTVL.

This chain links TRBV29-1 with TRBJ1-2, with D possibly TRBD1 on 5 matching bases. V lost 3 bases, J lost 4 bases, and 12 bases lay in between. Germline V CDR1 and CDR2: SQVTM, ANQGSEA. The CDR3 runs to 13 residues. The CDR3 DNA reads TGCAGCGTTGATGGGACTCCCCTCTATGGCTACACCTTC. Its translation: CSVDGTPLYGYTF.

The rearrangement joins TRBV3-1 (or the pseudogene TRBV3-2) to TRBJ2-7; TRBD1 matches at 9 bases. Germline values: CDR1 LGHDT, CDR2 YNNKEL (reference sequence). Trimming cost V 6 bases and J 2 bases; bases outside gene matches: 23. This CDR3 has 20 residues. The CDR3 sequence: CASSRHFFRQTGGPTYEQYF. CDR3 DNA: TGTGCCAGCAGTCGACATTTCTTTCGGCAAACAGGGGGCCCAACCTACGAGCAGTACTTC.

The chain combines TRBV13 with TRBJ1-6, with 10 bases aligning to TRBD1. The ends lost 4 bases at V and 8 bases at J; junction bases unmatched: 8. CDR1 and CDR2 from the germline V gene are PRHDT and FYEKMQ (reference sequence). The CDR3 contains 16 residues. The CDR3 sequence is CASSSPLGTGDSPLHF. DNA of the CDR3: TGTGCCAGCAGCTCCCCGTTAGGGACAGGGGATTCACCCCTCCACTTT.

Concerning this clone itself: The sample has other DNA sequences that encode this CDR3 too. This sequence joins TRBV5-1 and TRBJ1-5, with D uncertain. V lost 0 bases to trimming and J lost 5 bases, with 9 bases between them. CDR1 and CDR2 (germline): SGHRS, YFSETQ. This CDR3 comprises 14 residues. The CDR3 bases are TGCGCCAGCAGCTTGGGAGGTCTGGATCAGCCCCAGCATTTT. Translated, it gives CASSLGGLDQPQHF.

J is TRBJ1-1 and V is TRBV19; D may be TRBD1 (5 bases). Trimming removed 7 bases at V and 2 bases at J, with 17 bases between. Germline values: CDR1 LNHDA, CDR2 SQIVND (reference sequence). This CDR3 is built from 15 residues. Here the CDR3 DNA reads TGTGCCAGTACCACTGTTTTAGGGGCTAACACTGAAGCTTTCTTT. Translated: CASTTVLGANTEAFF.

The gene calls are TRBV5-5 and TRBJ1-6; TRBD1 is a possible D gene (5 bases). The CDR3 is 17 amino acids. The V end lost 4 bases, the J end lost 10 bases, and 24 bases lay between the germline ends. The germline V gene encodes CDR1 SGHKS and CDR2 YYEKEE (reference sequence). CDR3 bases: TGTGCCAGCAGCCCAGAGACAAGGTCCGGGGGGTTGTCACCCCTCCACTTT. Translating it yields CASSPETRSGGLSPLHF.

This chain links TRBV6-1 with TRBJ2-7; tentatively, D is TRBD2 (5 bases). CDR3 size: 14 residues. V lost 1 base, J lost 6 bases, and 13 bases lay in between. Germline values: CDR1 MNHNS, CDR2 SASEGT. The CDR3 sequence is CASSEGWLGSEQYF. The CDR3 DNA follows: TGTGCCAGCAGTGAAGGCTGGTTGGGGAGCGAGCAGTACTTC.

The CDR3 sequence is CASSQVRTGELFF. CDR3 sequence (DNA): TGTGCCAGCAGCCAAGTCAGGACCGGGGAGCTGTTTTTT. This chain uses TRBV3-1 (or the pseudogene TRBV3-2) with TRBJ2-2; no clear D. CDR1 is LGHDT and CDR2 is YNNKEL in the germline V gene (reference sequence). There are 13 residues in the CDR3. Deletions cut 1 base from V and 5 bases from J, with 5 bases between.

The genes are TRBV25-1 and TRBJ2-1; 10 bases are a match to TRBD2. The J segment lost 5 bases and the V segment lost 3 bases, leaving 4 bases of the junction unmatched. Germline CDR1 reads MGHDK; CDR2 reads SYGVNS. The CDR3 extends over 15 amino acids. CDR3 region: CASSEILAGDNEQFF. The CDR3 region has the DNA TGTGCCAGCAGTGAGATTCTAGCGGGAGACAATGAGCAGTTCTTC. Complete variable domain (other parts from reference TRBV25-1 and TRBJ2-1): EADIYQTPRYLVIGTGKKITLECSQTMGHDKMYWYQQDPGMELHLIHYSYGVNSTEKGDLSSESTVSRIRTEHFPLTLESARPSHTSQYLCASSEILAGDNEQFFGPGTRLTVL.

The rearrangement uses TRBV28 and TRBJ1-2; a possible D gene is TRBD1 (5 bases). CDR3 length: 16 amino acids. V was cut by 4 bases and J by 0 bases, with 15 bases left in between. Germline CDR1 reads MDHEN; CDR2 reads SYDVKM. The CDR3 loop reads CASSSHQGATNYGYTF. As DNA, the CDR3 is TGTGCCAGCAGTTCGCATCAGGGCGCCACTAACTATGGCTACACCTTC.

The chain links TRBV6-1 to TRBJ2-3; D is uncertain. V was pared by 0 bases and J by 2 bases, with 9 bases between. Per germline, CDR1 MNHNS and CDR2 SASEGT. CDR3 length: 15 amino acids. The CDR3 protein is CASSEAGRPTDTQYF. In DNA form, the CDR3 reads TGTGCCAGCAGTGAAGCCGGACGGCCCACAGATACGCAGTATTTT.

J is TRBJ2-2 and V is TRBV4-2; D gene unclear. The CDR3 contains 17 residues. V was clipped by 1 base and J by 0 bases, with 12 bases between them. The germline V gene has CDR1 LGHNA and CDR2 YNFKEQ. CDR3 in DNA: TGTGCCAGCAGCCAAGGTCCCCGGACGACGAACACCGGGGAGCTGTTTTTT. Its translation is CASSQGPRTTNTGELFF.